The rows below give T cell receptor beta chains drawn from one sample of a study of brain T cells in children with intractable seizures. Only in-frame clones appear in the TCRdb table, and some are missing; sequencing was by immunoSEQ multiplex PCR. Found here are 300,000 to 400,000 clones, more than 85% of them singletons; the top ten hold about 5.8%. The sequences come from peripheral blood, collected 4 to 6 months after surgery. The receptor source for this set is a boy under two years old with tuberous sclerosis and intractable seizures. Each CDR3 is given without its conserved first and last residue. A D gene is named only where the DNA matches it firmly.

-	13	TRBV12-5	TRBJ2-4	ASGPWDLAKNIQY
-	14	TRBV5-6	TRBJ2-5	ASSLAGQGVRETQY
-	12	TRBV11-2	TRBJ2-3	ASRKTDSTDTQY
-	12	TRBV9	TRBJ1-1	ASSVSGASTEAF
TRBD2	13	TRBV7-3	TRBJ2-3	ASSLAGGSGDTQY
-	11	TRBV3-1/TRBV3-2	TRBJ1-2	ASSLGLNYGYT
TRBD2	12	TRBV6-5	TRBJ2-7	ASSQLAGGYEQY
-	11	TRBV19	TRBJ2-1	ASSIYRENEQF
-	13	TRBV7-9	TRBJ2-3	ASSSTQGMGDTQY
TRBD1	12	TRBV19	TRBJ1-6	ASTETGARSPLH
TRBD2	11	TRBV5-1	TRBJ2-7	ASSLVLAEEQY
-	15	TRBV21-1	TRBJ1-5	ASSRGNGAYSNQPQH
TRBD2	13	TRBV11-2	TRBJ2-7	ASSSTSGISYEQY
TRBD1	10	TRBV30	TRBJ1-1	AWGQGASEAF
TRBD1	12	TRBV23-1	TRBJ1-2	ASRPDRSDYGYT
-	11	TRBV27	TRBJ1-6	ASGTLGNSPLH
TRBD2	14	TRBV19	TRBJ2-2	ASSEDSGVNTGELF
TRBD2	13	TRBV27	TRBJ2-7	ASSPTSAGTYEQY
TRBD2	16	TRBV9	TRBJ2-1	ASSVRGTSGSERNEQF
-	9	TRBV6-5	TRBJ2-3	ASIGTDTQY
-	9	TRBV30	TRBJ1-6	AWRRSGPLH
-	14	TRBV5-1	TRBJ1-4	ASSLVSAGRGEKLF
-	9	TRBV30	TRBJ1-1	AWSVPGEAF
-	13	TRBV18	TRBJ2-7	ASSLIGQPVYEQY
-	14	TRBV3-1/TRBV3-2	TRBJ1-2	ASSQVRTTTNYGYT
TRBD2	12	TRBV7-2	TRBJ2-2	ASALAGARGELF
-	13	TRBV6-5	TRBJ1-1	ASIAFAGSLTEAF
-	9	TRBV10-3	TRBJ1-2	AISDPYGYT
-	13	TRBV3-1/TRBV3-2	TRBJ1-5	ASSQDGGLGQPQH
-	12	TRBV19	TRBJ1-2	ASSIQGWGYGYT
-	14	TRBV5-4	TRBJ1-4	ASSPGTPATNEKLF
-	12	TRBV13	TRBJ2-2	ASRTLLNTGELF
-	11	TRBV28	TRBJ1-3	ASSLENGNTIY
-	13	TRBV4-1	TRBJ2-7	ASSTYLGATGEQY
-	13	TRBV28	TRBJ2-1	ASSLWDSSYNEQF
-	11	TRBV4-2	TRBJ1-2	ASSLLWYYGYT
-	13	TRBV10-3	TRBJ2-7	AISEERGSSYEQY
-	11	TRBV18	TRBJ1-1	ASSLGQNTEAF
TRBD1	11	TRBV6-5	TRBJ1-2	ASSSDRVYGYT
TRBD1	13	TRBV10-3	TRBJ2-1	AISGTGVEGDEQF
-	13	TRBV25-1	TRBJ1-4	ASSESWGAAEKLF